This T cell receptor (beta chain) came from a study of blood T cell repertoires in COVID-19. The CDR3 is 14 residues long. With 4 bases clipped from V and 8 bases from J, the junction kept 9 bases outside the gene matches. Germline lookup yields CDR1 MDHEN and CDR2 SYDVKM. The table came from immunoSEQ multiplex PCR; TCRdb's copy has only in-frame clones and leaves some out. The sample consists of 250,000 to 300,000 clones, 88% of them appearing once. The sequence was collected from a woman aged 55-70 years in a cohort exposed to, infected with or recovered from COVID-19 (not recorded which). The sample taken for sequencing was PBMCs or T cells enriched from blood (not recorded which). This chain links TRBV28 with TRBJ1-1, with TRBD1 identical over 8 bases. The CDR3 DNA sequence: TGTGCCAGCAGTTCCACCGGACAGGGAAGGGAAGCTTTCTTT. Its translation: CASSSTGQGREAFF.